The 14 T cell receptor beta chains below come from one sample, sequenced in a study of blood T cell repertoires in COVID-19. The method was immunoSEQ multiplex PCR; TCRdb's version includes in-frame clones alone and lacks a portion of them. The sample lists some 150,000 clones, around 85% seen once, with around 1.2% in the top ten. The sequencing input was peripheral blood. These receptors all come from a man aged 55 to 69 who had recovered from COVID-19.

The rearrangement joins TRBV7-2 to TRBJ1-5; no definite D call. The CDR3 spans 14 residues. V was shortened by 4 bases and J by 2 bases, with 9 bases between the two germline ends. In germline, CDR1 is SGHTA, CDR2 FQGNSA. In DNA, the CDR3 is TGTGCCAGCAGCTCCGCCCAGGGCAATCAGCCCCAGCATTTT. Translated, it gives CASSSAQGNQPQHF.

The rearrangement uses TRBV29-1 and TRBJ2-3; 15 nucleotides line up with TRBD2. Losses at the gene ends were 8 bases for V and 10 bases for J; bases not matched to a gene: 10. The CDR3 extends over 14 amino acids. Germline V lookup: CDR1 SQVTM, CDR2 ANQGSEA. The CDR3 is CSSPGTSGGSPQYF. The CDR3 nucleotides are TGCAGCTCCCCCGGGACTAGCGGGGGGTCACCGCAGTATTTT.

This rearrangement joins TRBV18 to TRBJ2-1; maybe TRBD2 (5 bases). This CDR3 region has 18 residues. Germline values: CDR1 KGHSH, CDR2 LQKENI. Trimming pared 1 base from V and 0 bases from J, leaving 16 bases between. CDR3 DNA sequence: TGTGCCAGCTCACCACAGCTCGTCCCTGGGAGCTCCTACAATGAGCAGTTCTTC. Protein product: CASSPQLVPGSSYNEQFF.

The rearrangement joins TRBV19 to TRBJ2-3; the D gene is possibly TRBD1 (5 bases). Germline V CDR1 and CDR2: LNHDA, SQIVND (reference sequence). The CDR3 consists of 15 residues. V was shortened by 0 bases and J by 4 bases, with 11 bases between the two germline ends. The CDR3 DNA reads TGTGCCAGTAGTATAGATCTTGGGGCCGCAGATACGCAGTATTTT. Its translation: CASSIDLGAADTQYF.

The genes are TRBV10-3 and TRBJ1-5; no reliable D call. The V gene lost 4 bases and the J gene lost 5 bases, with 9 bases spanning the gap. CDR1 is ENHRY and CDR2 is SYGVKD in the germline V gene. CDR3 length: 13 residues. The CDR3 loop reads CAISADKDQPQHF. The CDR3 DNA is TGTGCCATCAGTGCAGACAAGGATCAGCCCCAGCATTTT.

The chain uses TRBV7-9 and TRBJ1-5; maybe TRBD1 (5 bases). Between the trimmed V and J ends, which lost 1 base and 4 bases, there was a span of 11 bases. CDR1 and CDR2 from the germline V gene are SEHNR and FQNEAQ (reference sequence). CDR3 length: 15 residues. The CDR3 reads CASSLEGRSNQPQHF. CDR3 bases: TGTGCCAGCAGCTTAGAGGGGAGGAGTAATCAGCCCCAGCATTTT.

The chain employs TRBV6-6 and TRBJ1-5; a possible D gene is TRBD1 (6 bases). The length of the CDR3 is 14 residues. Trimming took 4 bases from V and 7 from J, leaving 14 bases between them. Germline V gives CDR1 MNHNY, CDR2 SVGAGI (reference sequence). DNA for the CDR3: TGTGCCAGCAGTTCCCCTACAGGGCACCAGCCCCAGCATTTT. Translation: CASSSPTGHQPQHF.

The chain combines TRBV10-2 with TRBJ1-6; D might be TRBD1 (5 bases). Germline CDR1 and CDR2: WSHSY and SAAADI. This CDR3 spans 13 amino acids. Trimming pared 2 bases from V and 10 bases from J, leaving 9 bases between. CDR3 region: CASSEPGSSPLHF. Written as DNA, the CDR3 is TGCGCCAGCAGTGAGCCAGGGTCCTCACCCCTCCACTTT.

V and J are TRBV5-5 and TRBJ1-1; no clear D. Trimming removed 2 bases from V and 5 bases from J, with 10 bases in between. CDR1 SGHKS and CDR2 YYEKEE come from the germline V gene (reference sequence). The CDR3 sequence is 13 residues long. The CDR3 coding sequence is TGTGCCAGCAGCTTTAGTGGGAGGACTGAAGCTTTCTTT. It codes for CASSFSGRTEAFF. The variable domain in full, completed from reference TRBV5-5 and TRBJ1-1, reads DAGVTQSPTHLIKTRGQQVTLRCSPISGHKSVSWYQQVLGQGPQFIFQYYEKEERGRGNFPDRFSARQFPNYSSELNVNALLLGDSALYLCASSFSGRTEAFFGQGTRLTVV.

The genes are TRBV6-1 and TRBJ2-7, with D perhaps TRBD2 (5 bases). Trimming stripped 3 bases from V and 6 bases from J, with 9 bases between. The CDR3 covers 12 residues. The germline CDR1 and CDR2 sequences are MNHNS and SASEGT. The CDR3 DNA reads TGTGCCAGCAGTGACCAGGCGGGCGAGCAGTACTTC. It yields the protein CASSDQAGEQYF.

Worth noting for this clone: The junction differs from germline at one of its ends, possibly a read error. This sequence joins TRBV5-6 and TRBJ1-2; 8 bases line up with TRBD1. Germline V gene data show CDR1 as SGHDT and CDR2 as YYEEEE. This CDR3 is 13 amino acids long. As DNA, the CDR3 is TGTGCCAGCAGCTTGGGGGGAAGACAGGGGACTCCCTTC. Residues: CASSLGGRQGTPF.

The chain is built from TRBV6-2 or TRBV6-3 and TRBJ2-3, with 12 bases that match TRBD1. V was clipped by 1 base and J by 2 bases; unmatched bases: 7. Germline V gene data show CDR1 as MNHEY and CDR2 as SVGEGT. The CDR3 length is 18 residues. The DNA of the CDR3 is TGTGCCAGCAGTTACTTTCTACCGGGACAGGGGGCCACAGATACGCAGTATTTT. The encoded protein is CASSYFLPGQGATDTQYF.

V usage is TRBV4-2 and J usage is TRBJ2-7; 9 bases line up with TRBD2. CDR1 and CDR2 from the germline V gene are LGHNA and YNFKEQ. J was trimmed by 5 bases and V by 2 bases; bases with no gene match: 7. The CDR3 runs 15 residues. CDR3 sequence reads: CASSQLSGGPHEQYF. The CDR3 DNA reads as TGTGCCAGCAGCCAACTCAGCGGGGGGCCCCACGAGCAGTACTTC.

CDR3 in amino acids: CASSQGQGGYGEQFF. CDR3 DNA sequence: TGTGCCAGCAGCCAAGGACAGGGTGGATACGGTGAGCAGTTCTTC. The chain is built from TRBV7-6 and TRBJ2-1; TRBD1 agrees at 8 bases. The CDR3 contains 15 residues. Germline assignment: CDR1 SGHVS and CDR2 FNYEAQ. With 5 bases clipped from V and 9 bases from J, the junction kept 12 bases outside the gene matches.